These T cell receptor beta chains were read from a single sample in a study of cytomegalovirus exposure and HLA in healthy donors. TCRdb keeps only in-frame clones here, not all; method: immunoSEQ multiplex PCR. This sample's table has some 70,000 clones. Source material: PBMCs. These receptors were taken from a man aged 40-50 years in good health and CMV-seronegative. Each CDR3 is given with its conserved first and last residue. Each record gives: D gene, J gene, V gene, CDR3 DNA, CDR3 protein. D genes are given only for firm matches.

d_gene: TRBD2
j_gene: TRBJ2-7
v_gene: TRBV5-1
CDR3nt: TGCGCCAGCAGGACTAGCGGGACCTACGAGCAGTACTTC
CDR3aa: CASRTSGTYEQYF

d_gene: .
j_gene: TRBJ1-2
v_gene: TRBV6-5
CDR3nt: TGTGCCAGCAGCGTACAGGGACCGGGCGGCTACACCTTC
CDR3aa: CASSVQGPGGYTF

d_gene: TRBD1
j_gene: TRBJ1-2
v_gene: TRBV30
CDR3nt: TGTGCCTGGAGCGACAGGGGGGGCTACACCTTC
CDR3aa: CAWSDRGGYTF

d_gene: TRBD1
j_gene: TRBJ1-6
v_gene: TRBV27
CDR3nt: TGTGCCAGCAGTTTACGACAGGGAAGTAGTTCACCCCTCCACTTT
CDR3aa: CASSLRQGSSSPLHF

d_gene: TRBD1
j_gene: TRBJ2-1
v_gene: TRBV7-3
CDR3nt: TGTGCCAGCAGCTTGGTGGTTTCTGACAGGGGGCACAATGAGCAGTTCTTC
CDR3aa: CASSLVVSDRGHNEQFF

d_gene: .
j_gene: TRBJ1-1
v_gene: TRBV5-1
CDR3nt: TGCGCCAGCAGCTTGGTCGGGTCTGGGAACACTGAAGCTTTCTTT
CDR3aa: CASSLVGSGNTEAFF

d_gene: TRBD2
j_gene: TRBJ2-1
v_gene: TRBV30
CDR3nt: TGTGCCTGGAGACTTAGCGGGGGGTACAATGAGCAGTTCTTC
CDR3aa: CAWRLSGGYNEQFF

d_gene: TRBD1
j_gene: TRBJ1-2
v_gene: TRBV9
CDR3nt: TGTGCCAGCAGCCCCACGGCCCGGGCCGGGGACAGGGGGCTGAATGGCTACACCTTC
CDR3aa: CASSPTARAGDRGLNGYTF

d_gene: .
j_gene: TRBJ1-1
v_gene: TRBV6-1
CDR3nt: TGTGCCAGCAGGAAAGAAACAGGGAACACTGAAGCTTTCTTT
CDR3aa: CASRKETGNTEAFF

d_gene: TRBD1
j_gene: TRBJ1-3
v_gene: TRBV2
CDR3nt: TGTGCCAGCAGCCAAACAGGGGGCGGAAACACCATATATTTT
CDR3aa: CASSQTGGGNTIYF

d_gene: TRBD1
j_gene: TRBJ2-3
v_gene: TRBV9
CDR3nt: TGTGCCAGCAGCGTAGATTTCGGGACAGCGAGCGCGCAGTATTTT
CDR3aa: CASSVDFGTASAQYF

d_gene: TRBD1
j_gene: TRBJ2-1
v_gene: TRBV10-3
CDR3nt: TGTGCCATCAGTGAACGGGACAGCTCCTACAATGAGCAGTTCTTC
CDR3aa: CAISERDSSYNEQFF

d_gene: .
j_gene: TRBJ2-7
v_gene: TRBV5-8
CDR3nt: TGTGCCAGCAGCTCAGACAGCTACGAGCAGTACTTC
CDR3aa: CASSSDSYEQYF

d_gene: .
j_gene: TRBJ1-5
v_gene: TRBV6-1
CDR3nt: TGTGCCAGCAGTGAAAATTTTGGGGGGAGATTCTCTAGCAATCAGCCCCAGCATTTT
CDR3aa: CASSENFGGRFSSNQPQHF

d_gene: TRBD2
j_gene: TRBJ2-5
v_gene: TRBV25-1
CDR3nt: TGTGCCAGCAGTGATAGCGGGGGCCACCAAGAGACCCAGTACTTC
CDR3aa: CASSDSGGHQETQYF

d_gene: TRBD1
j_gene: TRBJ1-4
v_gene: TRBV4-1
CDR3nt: TGCGCCAGCAGCCAAGAACGCCGGGGACAGGGGGCCAATTGGATTAATGAAAAACTGTTTTTT
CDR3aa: CASSQERRGQGANWINEKLFF

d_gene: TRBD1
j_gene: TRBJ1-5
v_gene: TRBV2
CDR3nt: TGTGCCAGCAGCACCGGGACAGGGGATCGGCCCCAGCATTTT
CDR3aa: CASSTGTGDRPQHF

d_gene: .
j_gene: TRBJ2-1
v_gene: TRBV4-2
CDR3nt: TGTGCCAGCAGCCAAGTTGGGCTTTACAATGAGCAGTTCTTC
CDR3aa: CASSQVGLYNEQFF

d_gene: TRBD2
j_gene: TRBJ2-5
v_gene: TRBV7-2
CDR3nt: TGTGCCAGCAGAACTCTAGCGGGGGGGCCCCAGACCCAGTACTTC
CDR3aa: CASRTLAGGPQTQYF

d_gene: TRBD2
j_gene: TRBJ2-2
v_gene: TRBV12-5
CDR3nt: TGTGCTAGTGGTAACAACCCTAGCGGAGGGAACACCGGGGAGCTGTTTTTT
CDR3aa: CASGNNPSGGNTGELFF

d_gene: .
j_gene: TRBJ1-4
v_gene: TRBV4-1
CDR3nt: TGCGCCAGCAGCCGGCAGCCGGGGGCTAATGAAAAACTGTTTTTT
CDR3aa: CASSRQPGANEKLFF

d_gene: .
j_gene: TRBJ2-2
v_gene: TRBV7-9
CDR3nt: TGTGCCAGCAGCCCCGAGCTCACCGGGGAGCTGTTTTTT
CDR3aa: CASSPELTGELFF

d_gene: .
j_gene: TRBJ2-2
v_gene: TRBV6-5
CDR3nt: TGTGCCAGCAAATCGCGGCCTTTGGGCACCGGGGAGCTGTTTTTT
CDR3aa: CASKSRPLGTGELFF

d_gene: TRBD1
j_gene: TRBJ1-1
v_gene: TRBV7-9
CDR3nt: TGTGCCAGCAGCTCCAGGGGGCGGGTGAACACTGAAGCTTTCTTT
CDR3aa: CASSSRGRVNTEAFF

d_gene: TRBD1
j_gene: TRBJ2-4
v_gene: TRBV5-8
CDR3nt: TGTGCCAGCAGCCTAACAGGGGTGAGGAACATTCAGTACTTC
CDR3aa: CASSLTGVRNIQYF

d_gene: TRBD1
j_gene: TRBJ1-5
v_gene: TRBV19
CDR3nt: TGTGCCAGTAGTATGGGAGACAGGGGGAGTAATCAGCCCCAGCATTTT
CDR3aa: CASSMGDRGSNQPQHF

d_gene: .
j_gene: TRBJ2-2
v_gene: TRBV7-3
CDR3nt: TGTGCCAGCAGCTCCGGGGGGCAGGGAAAAACCGGGGAGCTGTTTTTT
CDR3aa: CASSSGGQGKTGELFF

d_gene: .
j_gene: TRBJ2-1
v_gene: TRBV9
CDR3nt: TGTGCCAGCAGCCCTAGCTCGGACAGCCACAATGAGCAGTTCTTC
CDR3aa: CASSPSSDSHNEQFF

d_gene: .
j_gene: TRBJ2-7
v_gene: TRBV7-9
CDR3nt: TGTGCCAGCAGCCTTACTAGCTACGAGCAGTACTTC
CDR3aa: CASSLTSYEQYF

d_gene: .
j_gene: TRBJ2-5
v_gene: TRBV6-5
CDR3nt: TGTGCCAGCAGTTACTTGAGGGAAGAGACCCAGTACTTC
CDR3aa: CASSYLREETQYF

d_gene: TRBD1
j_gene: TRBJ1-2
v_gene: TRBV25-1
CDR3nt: TGTGCCAGCAGTGAAACAGGGGCCCTTAACTATGGCTACACCTTC
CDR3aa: CASSETGALNYGYTF

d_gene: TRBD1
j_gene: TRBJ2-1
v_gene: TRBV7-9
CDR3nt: TGTGCCAGCAGCTTAGGAAGCAGGGGGCTAAAGTATGAGCAGTTCTTC
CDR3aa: CASSLGSRGLKYEQFF

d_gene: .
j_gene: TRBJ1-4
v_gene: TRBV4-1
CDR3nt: TGCGCCACCCAGGGAGGGGAGGAGGAAAAACTGTTTTTT
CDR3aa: CATQGGEEEKLFF

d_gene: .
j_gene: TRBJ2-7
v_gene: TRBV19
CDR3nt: TGTGCCAGTAACGATACAGGGTTTGACGAGCAGTACTTC
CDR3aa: CASNDTGFDEQYF

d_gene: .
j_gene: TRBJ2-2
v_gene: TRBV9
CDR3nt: TGTGCCAGCAGCTCAAGGCCGGGACAAAACACCGGGGAGCTGTTTTTT
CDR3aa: CASSSRPGQNTGELFF

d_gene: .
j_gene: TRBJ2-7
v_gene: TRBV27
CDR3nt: TGTGCCAGCAGTGCCTCTGGAGAGCCCTACGAGCAGTACTTC
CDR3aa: CASSASGEPYEQYF

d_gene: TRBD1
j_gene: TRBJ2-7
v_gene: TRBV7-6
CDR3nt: TGTGCCAGCAGCTCCACGACAGGGCCTTTTGGCGAGCAGTACTTC
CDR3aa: CASSSTTGPFGEQYF

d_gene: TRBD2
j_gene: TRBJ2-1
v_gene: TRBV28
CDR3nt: TGTGCCAGCCGTGGCGGGACTAGCGGGGTCTATGAGCAGTTCTTC
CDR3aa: CASRGGTSGVYEQFF

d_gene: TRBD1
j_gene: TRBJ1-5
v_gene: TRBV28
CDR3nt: TGTGCCAGCAGTCCCGAGAGGACAGGTCCGCAGCCCCAGCATTTT
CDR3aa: CASSPERTGPQPQHF

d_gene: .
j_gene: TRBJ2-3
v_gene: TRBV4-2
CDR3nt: TGTGCCAGCAGCCAACGCCTCTCCAGGGGAGCCACAGATACGCAGTATTTT
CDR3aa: CASSQRLSRGATDTQYF

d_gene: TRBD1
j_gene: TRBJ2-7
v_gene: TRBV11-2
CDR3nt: TGTGCCAGCAGCTCATCAGGGGGCAGTAAGCGAGCCGAGCAGTACTTC
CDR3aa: CASSSSGGSKRAEQYF

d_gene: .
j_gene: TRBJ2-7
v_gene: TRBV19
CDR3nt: TGTGCCAGTAGTATTCTTTTGGGGCGATCCTACGAGCAGTACTTC
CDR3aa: CASSILLGRSYEQYF

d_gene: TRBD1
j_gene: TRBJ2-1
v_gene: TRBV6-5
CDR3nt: TGTGCCAGCACCCCTAGCTGGACAGGGCACAATGAGCAGTTCTTC
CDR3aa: CASTPSWTGHNEQFF

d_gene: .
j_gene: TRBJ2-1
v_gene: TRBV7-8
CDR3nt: TGTGCCAGCAGCTTAAGGCCAGGATACAATGAGCAGTTCTTC
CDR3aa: CASSLRPGYNEQFF

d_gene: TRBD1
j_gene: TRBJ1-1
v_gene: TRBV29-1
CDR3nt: TGCAGCGCTACGTTCGGACAGGGCAACACTGAAGCTTTCTTT
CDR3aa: CSATFGQGNTEAFF

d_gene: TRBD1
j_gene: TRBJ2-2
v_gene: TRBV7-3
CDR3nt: TGTGCCAGCAGACCCCAGGGGGCCGGAACCGGGGAGCTGTTTTTT
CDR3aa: CASRPQGAGTGELFF

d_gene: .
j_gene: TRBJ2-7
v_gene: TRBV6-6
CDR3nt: TGTGCCAGCAGCCCTATAGTCGAGGCCTACGAGCAGTACTTC
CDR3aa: CASSPIVEAYEQYF

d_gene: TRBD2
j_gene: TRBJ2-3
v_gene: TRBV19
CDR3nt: TGTGCCAGTAGTATGTCGGGACTAGCGGGGGCCAGTGATACGCAGTATTTT
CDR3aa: CASSMSGLAGASDTQYF

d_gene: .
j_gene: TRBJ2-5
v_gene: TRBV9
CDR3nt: TGTGCCAGCAGCGCCCGATTTACTAGCTTAGAAGAGACCCAGTACTTC
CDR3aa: CASSARFTSLEETQYF

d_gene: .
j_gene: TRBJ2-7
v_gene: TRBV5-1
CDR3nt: TGCGCCAGACACCCAGCTCAGGGGGGCTACGAGCAGTACTTC
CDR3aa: CARHPAQGGYEQYF

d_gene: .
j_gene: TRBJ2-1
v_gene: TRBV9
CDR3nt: TGTGCCAGCAGCGTAGCGGCGGATGGCCTACATGGTGAGCAGTTCTTC
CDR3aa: CASSVAADGLHGEQFF

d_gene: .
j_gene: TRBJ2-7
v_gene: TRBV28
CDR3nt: TGTGCCAGCAGTTTAGGGGGGGCAGCTGCATCCTACGAGCAGTACTTC
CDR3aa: CASSLGGAAASYEQYF

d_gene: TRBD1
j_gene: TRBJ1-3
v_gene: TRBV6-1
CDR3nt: TGTGCCAGCAGCGCTGACAGGGTCGGTGGAAACACCATATATTTT
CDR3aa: CASSADRVGGNTIYF

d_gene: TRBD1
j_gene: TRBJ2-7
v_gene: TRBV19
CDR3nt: TGTGCCAGGGGGGACAGGGTGGTCCACGAGCAGTACTTC
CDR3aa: CARGDRVVHEQYF

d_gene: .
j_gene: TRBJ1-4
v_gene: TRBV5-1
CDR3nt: TGCGCCAGCAGCTCACAGGGAGTTCGCGAAAAACTGTTTTTT
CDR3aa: CASSSQGVREKLFF